This T cell receptor (beta chain) was identified in a study of T cell repertoires in cytomegalovirus infection. Study information: Matching HLA type, along with CMV infection, was indicated by public TCR beta signatures.

This clonotype was observed a handful of times. Antigen unknown. TCRdb fed the reads into MiXCR, producing one record per CDR3 protein. The repertoire holds approximately 600,000 distinct CDR3 sequences, with under 45% as singletons. The specimen comprised cultured PBMCs, sampled from culture after CMV antigen stimulation. This TCR derives from a human donor in good health (CMV status not recorded). Some clones in this sample may be carry-over from other donors' samples.

The CDR3 sequence: CASSLKLAGAPDQETQYF. The CDR3, as DNA: TGTGCCAGCAGCTTAAAACTAGCGGGGGCTCCCGACCAAGAGACCCAGTACTTC. This chain joins TRBV7-6 and TRBJ2-5; TRBD2 aligns across 11 bases. In germline, CDR1 is SGHVS, CDR2 FNYEAQ. This CDR3 comprises 18 residues. J lost 0 bases, V lost 2 bases, and 8 bases had no gene match.